The T cell receptor (beta chain) described here comes from a study of post-analysis software for immune sequencing data. General study points: Compared with controls, patients had more of five TRBV segments, including TRBV5-6, TRBV5-1 and TRBV20-1.

Concerning this clonotype itself: The antigen is not known.

CDR1 and CDR2 (germline): SGHRS, YFSETQ. The CDR3 has 14 residues. Trimming removed 3 bases at V and 2 bases at J, with 11 bases between. Unique molecular identifiers tagged the TCR beta cDNA libraries. One entry per CDR3 protein results from TCRdb running MiXCR on the PCR reads. The sample carries some 690,000 distinct CDR3 sequences, less than 35% recorded once. The V gene is TRBV5-1, the J gene TRBJ1-1; D may be TRBD1 (6 bases). This clonotype was obtained from a girl aged 5-17 years with multiple sclerosis. Specimen: blood. In nucleotides, the CDR3 is TGCGCCAGCAGCTCAGTCAGGGGCAACACTGAAGCTTTCTTT. Its protein is CASSSVRGNTEAFF.